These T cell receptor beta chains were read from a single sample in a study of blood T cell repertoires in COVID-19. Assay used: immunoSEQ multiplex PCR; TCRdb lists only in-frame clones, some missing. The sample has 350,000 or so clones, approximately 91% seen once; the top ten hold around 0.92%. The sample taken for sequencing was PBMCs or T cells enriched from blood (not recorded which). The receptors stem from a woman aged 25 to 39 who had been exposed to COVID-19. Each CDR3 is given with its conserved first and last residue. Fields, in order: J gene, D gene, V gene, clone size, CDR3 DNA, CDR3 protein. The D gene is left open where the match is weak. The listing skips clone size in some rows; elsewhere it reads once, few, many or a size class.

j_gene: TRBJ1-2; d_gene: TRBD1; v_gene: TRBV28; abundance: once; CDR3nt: TGTGCCAGCAGTTTAACAGGGGAGGATGGCTACACCTTC; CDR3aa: CASSLTGEDGYTF
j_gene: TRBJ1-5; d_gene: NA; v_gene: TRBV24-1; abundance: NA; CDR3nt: TGTGCCACCAGGGATACAGGGCACAATCAGCCCCAGCATTTT; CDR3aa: CATRDTGHNQPQHF
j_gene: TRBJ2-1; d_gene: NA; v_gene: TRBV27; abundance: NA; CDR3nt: TGTGCCAGCAGTTTAGTGGGAGCCCTTACAAAGGAGCAGTTCTTC; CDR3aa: CASSLVGALTKEQFF
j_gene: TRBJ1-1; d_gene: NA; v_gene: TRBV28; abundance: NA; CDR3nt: TGTGCCAGCAGTTTAGTCCCCGGGGGGGCCGGTGAAGCTTTCTTT; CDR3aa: CASSLVPGGAGEAFF
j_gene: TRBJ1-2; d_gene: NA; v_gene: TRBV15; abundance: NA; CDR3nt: TGTGCCACCAGCAGAGATGTAGGGAGCTATGGCTACACCTTC; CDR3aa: CATSRDVGSYGYTF
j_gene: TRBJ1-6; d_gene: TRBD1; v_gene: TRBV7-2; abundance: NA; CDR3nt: TGTGCCAGCAGCCCCAGGACAGGGTTTGATTCACCCCTCCACTTT; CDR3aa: CASSPRTGFDSPLHF
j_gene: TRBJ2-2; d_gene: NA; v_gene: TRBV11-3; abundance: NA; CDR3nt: TGTGCCAGCAGCTTAGAGAGCGGCGGGGAGCTGTTTTTT; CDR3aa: CASSLESGGELFF
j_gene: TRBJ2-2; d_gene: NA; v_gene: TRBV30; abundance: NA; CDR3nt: TGTGCCTGGAGTTATGGCTCTACCGGGGAGCTGTTTTTT; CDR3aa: CAWSYGSTGELFF
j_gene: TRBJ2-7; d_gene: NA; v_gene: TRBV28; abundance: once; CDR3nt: TGTGCCAGTCGCTCCGTACCGCCTATAGCCTACGAGCAGTACTTC; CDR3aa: CASRSVPPIAYEQYF
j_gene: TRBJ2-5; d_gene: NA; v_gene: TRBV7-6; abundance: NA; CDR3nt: TGTGCCAGCAGCTTTCAGCAAGAGACCCAGTACTTC; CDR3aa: CASSFQQETQYF
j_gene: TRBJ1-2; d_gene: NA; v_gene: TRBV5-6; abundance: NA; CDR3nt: TGTGCCAGCAGCCTTGGGGGCCCTTATGGCTACACCTTC; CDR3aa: CASSLGGPYGYTF
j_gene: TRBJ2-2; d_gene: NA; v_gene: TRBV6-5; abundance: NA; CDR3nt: TGTGCCAGCAAGTGGGCGCGAGGAGGGGCCGGGGAGCTGTTTTTT; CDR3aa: CASKWARGGAGELFF
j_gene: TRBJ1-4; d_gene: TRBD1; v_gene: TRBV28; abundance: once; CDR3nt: TGTGCCAGCAGCATACAGGGGATGTCCCTTGAAAAACTGTTTTTT; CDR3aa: CASSIQGMSLEKLFF
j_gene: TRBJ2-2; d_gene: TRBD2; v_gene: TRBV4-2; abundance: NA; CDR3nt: TGTGCCAGCAGCCATGGACTAAGCGGGAGGCCCACCGGGGAGCTGTTTTTT; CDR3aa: CASSHGLSGRPTGELFF
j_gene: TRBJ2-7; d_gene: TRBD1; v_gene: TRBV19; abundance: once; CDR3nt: TGTGCCAGTAGGAGCCCGGGACAGGGTACCTACGAGCAGTACTTC; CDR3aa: CASRSPGQGTYEQYF
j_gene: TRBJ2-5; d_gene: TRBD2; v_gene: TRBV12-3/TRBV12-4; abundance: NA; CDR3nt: TGTGCCAGCAGTCTCTCGGGGGGGACCCAGTACTTC; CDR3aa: CASSLSGGTQYF
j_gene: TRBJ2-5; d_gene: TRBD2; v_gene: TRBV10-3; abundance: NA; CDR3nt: TGTGCCATCAGTGAGTCGAGTATAGCGGGAGGGACAACCCAGTACTTC; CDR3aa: CAISESSIAGGTTQYF
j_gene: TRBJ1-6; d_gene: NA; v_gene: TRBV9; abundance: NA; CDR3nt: TGTGCCAGCAGCCTCGCCCTCGGCTCCTATAATTCACCCCTCCACTTT; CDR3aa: CASSLALGSYNSPLHF
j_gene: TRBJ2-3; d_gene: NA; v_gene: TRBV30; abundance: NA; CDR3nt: TGTGCCCGGGTGCTTGCCGGGAGTACAGATACGCAGTATTTT; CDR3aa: CARVLAGSTDTQYF
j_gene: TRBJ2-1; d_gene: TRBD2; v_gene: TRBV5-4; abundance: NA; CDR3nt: TGTGCCAGCAGGGAAGGACTAGCGGAGACCTCCTACAATGAGCAGTTCTTC; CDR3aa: CASREGLAETSYNEQFF
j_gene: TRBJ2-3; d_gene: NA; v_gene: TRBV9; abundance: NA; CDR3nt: TGTGCCAGCAGCGTAGCGTCGGGGTGGGGCACAGATACGCAGTATTTT; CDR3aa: CASSVASGWGTDTQYF
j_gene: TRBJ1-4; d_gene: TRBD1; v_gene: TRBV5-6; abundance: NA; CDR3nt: TGTGCCAGCAGCTCCCCGGGACAGGGGAATGAAAAACTGTTTTTT; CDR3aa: CASSSPGQGNEKLFF
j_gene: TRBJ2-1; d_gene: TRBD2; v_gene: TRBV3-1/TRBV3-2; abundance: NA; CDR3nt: TGTGCCAGCAGCCAGCTCAGCGGGAGGACCTACAATGAGCAGTTCTTC; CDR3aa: CASSQLSGRTYNEQFF
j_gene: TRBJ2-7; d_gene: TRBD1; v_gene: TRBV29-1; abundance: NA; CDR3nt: TGCAGCGTTTCAGTACAGGGGAACGAGCAGTACTTC; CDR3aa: CSVSVQGNEQYF
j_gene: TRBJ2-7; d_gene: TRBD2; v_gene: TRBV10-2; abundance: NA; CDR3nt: TGCGCCAGCAGCCCCAGGGAGGGCCCCTACGAGCAGTACTTC; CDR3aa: CASSPREGPYEQYF
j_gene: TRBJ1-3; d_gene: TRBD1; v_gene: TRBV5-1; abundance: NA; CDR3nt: TGCGCCAGCAGCACCGAGCCGACAGGGGTGGGCTCTGGAAACACCATATATTTT; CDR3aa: CASSTEPTGVGSGNTIYF
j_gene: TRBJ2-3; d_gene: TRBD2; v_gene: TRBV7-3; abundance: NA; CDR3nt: TGTGCCAGCAGCTTTGATAGCGGGGCCTCTGGGGATACGCAGTATTTT; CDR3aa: CASSFDSGASGDTQYF
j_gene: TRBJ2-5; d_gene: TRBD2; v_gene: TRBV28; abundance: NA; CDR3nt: TGTGCCAGCAGCCCGGGGGGTCCGGAGACCCAGTACTTC; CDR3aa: CASSPGGPETQYF
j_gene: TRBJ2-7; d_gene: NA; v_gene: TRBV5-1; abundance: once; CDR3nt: TGCGCCAGCAGCTTGGGGTCCCAGGGCTTCTCCTACGAGCAGTACTTC; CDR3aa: CASSLGSQGFSYEQYF
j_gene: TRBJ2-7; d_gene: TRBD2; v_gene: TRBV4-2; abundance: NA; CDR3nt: TGTGCCAGCAGCCCGGGACTAGCGGGATCCGTCGAGCAGTACTTC; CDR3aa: CASSPGLAGSVEQYF
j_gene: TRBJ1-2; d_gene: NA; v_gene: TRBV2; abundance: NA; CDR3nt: TGTGCCAGCAAGGCAGGAACCTCTAACTATGGCTACACCTTC; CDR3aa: CASKAGTSNYGYTF
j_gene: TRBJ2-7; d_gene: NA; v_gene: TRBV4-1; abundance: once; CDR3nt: TGCGCCAGCAGCCAAGATAGGGGGTCCTACGAGCAGTACTTC; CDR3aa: CASSQDRGSYEQYF
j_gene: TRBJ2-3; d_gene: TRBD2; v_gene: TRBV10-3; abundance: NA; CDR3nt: TGTGCCATCAGTTACCTGAGCGGGAACACAGATACGCAGTATTTT; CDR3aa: CAISYLSGNTDTQYF
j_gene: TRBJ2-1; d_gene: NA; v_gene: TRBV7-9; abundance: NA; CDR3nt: TGTGCCAGCAGCCGCGACCAGGGGGGCGATGAGCAGTTCTTC; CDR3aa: CASSRDQGGDEQFF
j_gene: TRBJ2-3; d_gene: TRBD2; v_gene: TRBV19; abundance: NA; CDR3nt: TGTGCCAGTAGTATGCTAGCGGGAGTATTGTCTAGCACAGATACGCAGTATTTT; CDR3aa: CASSMLAGVLSSTDTQYF
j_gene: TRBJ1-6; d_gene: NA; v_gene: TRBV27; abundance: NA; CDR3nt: TGTGCCAGCAGTTTTGACAGAAATTCACCCCTCCACTTT; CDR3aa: CASSFDRNSPLHF
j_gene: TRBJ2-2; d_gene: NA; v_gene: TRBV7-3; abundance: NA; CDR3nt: TGTGCCAGCAGCCCTAGAGGGGGGGAGCTGTTTTTT; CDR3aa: CASSPRGGELFF
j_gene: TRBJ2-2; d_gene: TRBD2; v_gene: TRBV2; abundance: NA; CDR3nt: TGTGCCAGCATCGGGACTAGCCCGAACACCGGGGAGCTGTTTTTT; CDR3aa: CASIGTSPNTGELFF
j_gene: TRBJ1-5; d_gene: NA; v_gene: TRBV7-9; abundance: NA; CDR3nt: TGTGCCAGCAGCCACCCCGGGGGCAATCAGCCCCAGCATTTT; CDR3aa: CASSHPGGNQPQHF
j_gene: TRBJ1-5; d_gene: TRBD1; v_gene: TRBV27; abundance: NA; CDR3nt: TGTGCCAGCAGTCCCACCGGACAGGGGAATTGGCAGCCCCAGCATTTT; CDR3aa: CASSPTGQGNWQPQHF
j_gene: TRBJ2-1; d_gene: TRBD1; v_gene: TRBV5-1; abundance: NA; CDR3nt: TGCGCCACAGGACAGGGGTACAATGAGCAGTTCTTC; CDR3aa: CATGQGYNEQFF
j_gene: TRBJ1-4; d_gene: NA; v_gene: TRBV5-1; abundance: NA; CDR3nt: TGCGCCAGCAGCTTGGGCCAGACTCCTAATGAAAAACTGTTTTTT; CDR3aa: CASSLGQTPNEKLFF
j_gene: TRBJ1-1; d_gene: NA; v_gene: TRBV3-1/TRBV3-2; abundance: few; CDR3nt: TGTGCCAGCAGCATTCATTTGAACACTGAAGCTTTCTTT; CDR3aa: CASSIHLNTEAFF
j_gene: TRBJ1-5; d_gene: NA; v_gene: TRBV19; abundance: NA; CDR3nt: TGTGCCAGTAGTATTGCGGGGGTGTGGCGGAGCAATCAGCCCCAGCATTTT; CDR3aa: CASSIAGVWRSNQPQHF
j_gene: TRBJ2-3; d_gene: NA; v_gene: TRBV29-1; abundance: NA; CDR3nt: TGCAGCGTTGGGAGGGGGCAGGGCACAGATACGCAGTATTTT; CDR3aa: CSVGRGQGTDTQYF
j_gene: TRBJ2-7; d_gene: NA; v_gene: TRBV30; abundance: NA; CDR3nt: TGTGCCTGGAAGGTAGCGGAGATCTACGAGCAGTACTTC; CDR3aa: CAWKVAEIYEQYF
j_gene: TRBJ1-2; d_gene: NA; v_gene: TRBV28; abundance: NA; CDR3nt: TGTGCCAGCAGTTTCCCCCAAACTATCAACGGCTACACCTTC; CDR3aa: CASSFPQTINGYTF
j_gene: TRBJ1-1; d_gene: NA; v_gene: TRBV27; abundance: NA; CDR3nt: TGTGCCAGCAGTTTAGGGGAGCCGAACACTGAAGCTTTCTTT; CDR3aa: CASSLGEPNTEAFF
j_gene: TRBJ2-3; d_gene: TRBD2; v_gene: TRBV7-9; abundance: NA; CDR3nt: TGTGCCAGCAGCTTATGGGACGGGGGGACAGATACGCAGTATTTT; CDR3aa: CASSLWDGGTDTQYF
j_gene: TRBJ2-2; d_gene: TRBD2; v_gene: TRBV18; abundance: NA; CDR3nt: TGTGCCAGCTCACTACTAGCGGGAGGAGAAATCACCGGGGAGCTGTTTTTT; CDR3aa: CASSLLAGGEITGELFF
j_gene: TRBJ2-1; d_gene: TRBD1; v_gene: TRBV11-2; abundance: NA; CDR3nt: TGTGCCAGCAGCCTAGAACGAGACAGGGAGTATGAGCAGTTCTTC; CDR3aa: CASSLERDREYEQFF
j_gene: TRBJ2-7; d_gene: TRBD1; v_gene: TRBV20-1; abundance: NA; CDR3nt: TGCAGTGCCCGACAGGGCTACGAGCAGTACTTC; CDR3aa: CSARQGYEQYF
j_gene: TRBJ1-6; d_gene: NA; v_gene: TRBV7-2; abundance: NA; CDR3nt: TGTGCCAGCAGGGGGGGTCCTAGGGGCGGCATGTATAATTCACCCCTCCACTTT; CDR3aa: CASRGGPRGGMYNSPLHF
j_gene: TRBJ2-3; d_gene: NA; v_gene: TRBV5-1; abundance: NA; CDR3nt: TGCGCCAGCAGCCCCTTCCAGGGATCTAGCACAGATACGCAGTATTTT; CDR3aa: CASSPFQGSSTDTQYF
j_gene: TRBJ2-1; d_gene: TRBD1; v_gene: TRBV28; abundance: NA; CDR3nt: TGTGCCAGCAGCACGATGGGACAGGGGTCCTACAATGAGCAGTTCTTC; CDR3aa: CASSTMGQGSYNEQFF
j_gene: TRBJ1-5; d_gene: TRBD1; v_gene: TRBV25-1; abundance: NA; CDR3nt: TGTGCCAGCAGTGAAGGAGGGGGCTCTCAGCCCCAGCATTTT; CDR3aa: CASSEGGGSQPQHF
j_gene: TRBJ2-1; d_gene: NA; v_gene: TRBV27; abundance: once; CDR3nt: TGTGCCAGCAGTTTATCGGCCTTTTCGAATGAGCAGTTCTTC; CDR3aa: CASSLSAFSNEQFF